The source of this T cell receptor (beta chain) is a study of post-analysis software for immune sequencing data. The overall study: Patients with relapsing-remitting, secondary progressive and progressive-relapsing multiple sclerosis courses were all represented. General study points: In multiple sclerosis, normalized Chao1 diversity was significantly below that of controls. Four or five TRBV segments were significantly more frequent in patients than in controls. TRBV5-6, TRBV5-1 and TRBV20-1 were among these segments. Analysis by F measure revealed that same-batch samples clustered strongly together.

cDNA libraries for TCR beta contained unique molecular identifiers. Researchers reported about 500,000 cDNA molecules coming from approximately 1 to 10 million T cells. TCRdb ran MiXCR on the PCR reads and lists one entry per CDR3 protein. The table lists roughly 580,000 distinct CDR3 sequences, roughly 46% of them singletons. Regarding this clonotype: What it binds is unknown.

Germline CDR1 and CDR2: SGHVS and FQNEAQ. The CDR3 is made up of 18 amino acids. Trimming removed 3 bases at V and 8 bases at J, with 26 bases between. V is TRBV7-8 and J is TRBJ2-1, with D possibly being TRBD2 (5 bases). Source material: blood. This receptor was identified in a girl aged 10 to 17 with multiple sclerosis. The CDR3 bases are TGTGCCAGCAGCTTGGCTACTCTTGGACTTCCAAGAGAATATGAGCAGTTCTTC. Its translation: CASSLATLGLPREYEQFF.